What follows are 26 T cell receptor beta chains derived from one specimen sequenced in a study of OX40 agonist ivuxolimab in advanced cancers. Sequencing used immunoSEQ multiplex PCR; TCRdb keeps in-frame clones, though not all of them. The sample includes about 50,000 clones, around nine tenths of them seen just once. The sample in question was CD4+ or CD8+ T cells sorted from blood, obtained in a trial of the OX40 agonist ivuxolimab. The receptors were gathered from an adult with an advanced solid tumor such as melanoma, head and neck, liver or kidney cancer.

The chain uses TRBV7-9 and TRBJ2-3; possible D gene TRBD1, 6 bases. Germline-derived CDR1 and CDR2 are SEHNR and FQNEAQ (reference sequence). V shed 4 bases and J shed 5 bases, with 13 bases lying between them. CDR3 length: 14 amino acids. CDR3: CASSSEGVRDTQYF. The DNA of the CDR3 is TGTGCCAGCAGCTCAGAGGGGGTCCGAGATACGCAGTATTTT.

The DNA for the CDR3 is TGTGCCAGCAGCTTAGAGGGCGGGGAAGGGCTGTTTTTT. Protein sequence: CASSLEGGEGLFF. This chain connects TRBV5-4 to TRBJ2-2; D might be TRBD2 (6 bases). Trimming took 2 bases from V and 13 from J, leaving 15 bases between them. Per the germline V gene, CDR1 is SGHNT and CDR2 is YYREEE (reference sequence). The CDR3 is made up of 13 amino acids.

The rearrangement joins TRBV7-8 to TRBJ2-7; weak D call: TRBD2 (7 bases). The V end lost 5 bases, the J end lost 6 bases, and 14 bases lay between the germline ends. Germline values: CDR1 SGHVS, CDR2 FQNEAQ. CDR3 length: 13 amino acids. CDR3 nucleotides: TGTGCCAGCAGCAGGGGGGAGCGGGGCGAGCAGTACTTC. Translation: CASSRGERGEQYF.

This clone was observed once. This chain joins TRBV5-6 and TRBJ2-7; 8 bases map to TRBD2. V was clipped by 5 bases and J by 0 bases; unmatched bases: 10. Germline V gene lookup returns CDR1 SGHDT and CDR2 YYEEEE. The CDR3 runs to 16 residues. The CDR3 nucleotides are TGTGCCAGCAGGGCGGGCGGGGGGCTGATCTCCTACGAGCAGTACTTC. This encodes CASRAGGGLISYEQYF.

This chain links TRBV7-3 with TRBJ2-2; D is perhaps TRBD1 (6 bases). Germline V CDR1 and CDR2: SGHTA, FQGTGA. The CDR3 runs 14 residues. The V gene lost 6 bases and the J gene lost 4 bases, with 12 bases spanning the gap. The CDR3 sequence is CASRKGGSTGELFF. The CDR3 DNA reads as TGTGCCAGCAGGAAAGGGGGAAGCACCGGGGAGCTGTTTTTT.

The V and J genes are TRBV4-1 and TRBJ2-7, with 10 bases lining up with TRBD1. The V and J ends lost 2 bases and 0 bases, in that order; junction bases with no gene match: 7. The CDR3 is 17 amino acids. Germline loops: CDR1 MGHRA, CDR2 YSYEKL. CDR3 region: CASSQMTTGGYSYEQYF. The CDR3 DNA reads as TGCGCCAGCAGCCAAATGACGACAGGGGGCTACTCCTACGAGCAGTACTTC.

This sequence joins TRBV27 and TRBJ2-7; D is undetermined. Trimming took off 0 bases at V and 5 bases at J, with 11 bases between the two ends. This CDR3 spans 14 amino acids. Germline loops: CDR1 MNHEY, CDR2 SMNVEV (reference sequence). The CDR3 reads CASSLSRVGNEQYF. Written as DNA, the CDR3 is TGTGCCAGCAGTTTATCACGTGTTGGAAACGAGCAGTACTTC.

The V gene is TRBV5-1, the J gene TRBJ2-1, with TRBD1 identical over 8 bases. The J segment lost 9 bases and the V segment lost 0 bases, leaving 8 bases of the junction unmatched. The V gene's germline CDR1 is SGHRS and CDR2 YFSETQ. The CDR3 covers 15 residues. In DNA, the CDR3 is TGCGCCAGCAGCTTGGCCCAGGGGGCGGGTGGTGAGCAGTTCTTC. It yields the protein CASSLAQGAGGEQFF.

This sequence joins TRBV5-6 and TRBJ2-3, with D possibly being TRBD2 (5 bases). This CDR3 is built from 15 residues. The ends were cut back, 4 bases at V and 1 base at J, with 13 bases in the middle. Germline CDR1 reads SGHDT; CDR2 reads YYEEEE. This CDR3 is CASSPAGLGTDTQYF. CDR3 bases: TGTGCCAGCAGCCCTGCGGGTTTGGGCACAGATACGCAGTATTTT.

V is TRBV27 and J is TRBJ1-5; tentatively, D is TRBD1 (5 bases). Germline CDR1 is MNHEY and CDR2 is SMNVEV (reference sequence). The CDR3 length is 14 residues. The germline V and J ends were trimmed by 6 bases and 9 bases, with 18 bases remaining between them. CDR3: CASSQTGNGRPQHF. Written as DNA, the CDR3 is TGTGCCAGCAGCCAAACAGGAAATGGACGGCCCCAGCATTTT.

This chain uses TRBV27 with TRBJ2-3; 10 nucleotides line up with TRBD2. Germline V gene data show CDR1 as MNHEY and CDR2 as SMNVEV (reference sequence). V lost 2 bases, J lost 2 bases, and 10 bases stayed unmatched. CDR3 length: 18 residues. This CDR3 is CASSLIGTGTSDTDTQYF. The CDR3 nucleotides are TGTGCCAGCAGTTTAATAGGGACCGGGACTAGCGACACAGATACGCAGTATTTT.

This chain joins TRBV9 and TRBJ2-7; 8 bases are a match to TRBD2. The CDR3 has 14 residues. V dropped 2 bases and J dropped 3; count of bases not matched to a gene: 4. Germline V gene lookup returns CDR1 SGDLS and CDR2 YYNGEE. CDR3 nucleotide sequence: TGTGCCAGCAGCGTCAGCGGGAGAGGCTACGAGCAGTACTTC. Protein: CASSVSGRGYEQYF.

This sequence joins TRBV7-8 and TRBJ1-2; 9 nucleotides match TRBD1. The germline V gene has CDR1 SGHVS and CDR2 FQNEAQ. The CDR3 length is 15 residues. Trimming at V came to 3 bases and at J to 4 bases, leaving 6 bases not matched to a gene. The CDR3 is CASSLGQGGFYGYTF. The CDR3 DNA sequence: TGTGCCAGCAGCTTGGGACAGGGAGGATTCTATGGCTACACCTTC. Full variable domain (rest looked up from reference TRBV7-8 and TRBJ1-2): GAGVSQSPRYKVAKRGQDVALRCDPISGHVSLFWYQQALGQGPEFLTYFQNEAQLDKSGLPSDRFFAERPEGSVSTLKIQRTQQEDSAVYLCASSLGQGGFYGYTFGSGTRLTVV.

The chain couples TRBV30 to TRBJ2-5, with 10 bases lining up with TRBD1. The CDR3 length is 14 residues. V lost 2 bases to trimming and J lost 4 bases; unmatched junction nucleotides: 4. Germline V gives CDR1 GTSNPN, CDR2 SVGIG (reference sequence). The chain's CDR3 is CAWSRRTGGETQYF. The CDR3 nucleotides read TGTGCCTGGAGTCGTAGGACAGGGGGAGAGACCCAGTACTTC.

The chain uses TRBV6-4 and TRBJ2-7; 11 nucleotides match TRBD1. V lost 9 bases to trimming and J lost 4 bases; unmatched junction nucleotides: 8. CDR1 is MRHNA, CDR2 SNTAGT, per germline. The CDR3 sequence is 14 residues long. The CDR3, as DNA: TGTGCCAGACTCCCGGGACAGGGGGAATACGAGCAGTACTTC. This translates into CARLPGQGEYEQYF.

The chain joins TRBV28 to TRBJ2-5, with TRBD1 identical over 8 bases. The length of the CDR3 is 17 residues. V was clipped by 2 bases and J by 3 bases; unmatched bases: 11. The germline V gene encodes CDR1 MDHEN and CDR2 SYDVKM. CDR3 loop: CASSLARDGDRKETQYF. For the CDR3, the DNA is TGTGCCAGCAGTTTAGCAAGGGACGGGGACAGGAAAGAGACCCAGTACTTC.

In nucleotides, the CDR3 is TGTGCCAGCAGCTTGCGAGGGCACACAGATACGCAGTATTTT. It yields the protein CASSLRGHTDTQYF. The chain combines TRBV5-6 with TRBJ2-3; maybe TRBD2 (5 bases). Germline loops: CDR1 SGHDT, CDR2 YYEEEE. The CDR3 contains 14 residues. V was pared by 1 base and J by 2 bases, with 8 bases between.

V gene TRBV7-8 combines with J gene TRBJ1-6; D gene ambiguous. From germline, CDR1 is SGHVS and CDR2 FQNEAQ. The CDR3 runs to 12 residues. Deletions cut 6 bases from V and 10 bases from J, with 10 bases between. CDR3 residues: CASRPTGSPLHF. CDR3 nucleotides: TGTGCCAGCAGGCCGACTGGATCACCCCTCCACTTT.

This clone was counted between two and nine times. The gene calls are TRBV29-1 and TRBJ2-7, with D unresolved. The CDR3 is made up of 10 amino acids. Trimming stripped 5 bases from V and 5 bases from J, with 7 bases between. Germline loops: CDR1 SQVTM, CDR2 ANQGSEA. DNA for the CDR3: TGCAGCGTTTGGTCGAACGAGCAGTACTTC. The encoded protein is CSVWSNEQYF.

The chain has TRBV28 and TRBJ1-4; TRBD1 might be the D (6 bases). Trimming pared 6 bases from V and 8 bases from J, leaving 19 bases between. The germline V gene encodes CDR1 MDHEN and CDR2 SYDVKM. The CDR3 has 15 amino acids. CDR3 coding DNA: TGTGCCAGCAGCCAACCAACAGGGTTAAGCGAAAAACTGTTTTTT. Its protein is CASSQPTGLSEKLFF.

The V and J genes are TRBV30 and TRBJ2-3; a possible D gene is TRBD2 (5 bases). The CDR3 totals 12 residues. CDR1 GTSNPN and CDR2 SVGIG come from the germline V gene (reference sequence). V was clipped by 3 bases and J by 2 bases, with 6 bases between them. The CDR3 loop reads CAWSGNTDTQYF. The CDR3 region has the DNA TGTGCCTGGAGCGGGAACACAGATACGCAGTATTTT. Filled out from reference TRBV30 and TRBJ2-3, the complete variable domain reads SQTIHQWPATLVQPVGSPLSLECTVEGTSNPNLYWYRQAAGRGLQLLFYSVGIGQISSEVPQNLSASRPQDRQFILSSKKLLLSDSGFYLCAWSGNTDTQYFGPGTRLTVL.

V and J are TRBV10-1 and TRBJ1-1; no definite D call. The length of the CDR3 is 14 residues. The germline V gene encodes CDR1 WNHNN and CDR2 SYGVQD (reference sequence). Trimming removed 6 bases from V and 4 bases from J, with 15 bases in between. The DNA of the CDR3 is TGCGCCAGCAGCCCCGCGGGCCGTACCACTGAAGCTTTCTTT. This codes for CASSPAGRTTEAFF.

This chain connects TRBV28 to TRBJ2-4; tentative D call: TRBD2 (5 bases). The length of the CDR3 is 15 residues. The V gene lost 8 bases and the J gene lost 0 bases, with 14 bases spanning the gap. Germline CDR1 reads MDHEN; CDR2 reads SYDVKM. DNA of the CDR3: TGTGCCAGCGTGAGGCGTGGAGGAGCCAAAAACATTCAGTACTTC. Encoded protein: CASVRRGGAKNIQYF.

The genes are TRBV28 and TRBJ2-3, with a weak D call TRBD2 (5 bases). The CDR3 contains 16 residues. CDR1 and CDR2 (germline): MDHEN, SYDVKM. Deletions cut 6 bases from V and 6 bases from J, with 22 bases between. The CDR3 sequence is CASSSESEDWSDTQYF. The CDR3 region has the DNA TGTGCCAGCAGCTCTGAGAGTGAGGACTGGTCGGATACGCAGTATTTT.

The V gene is TRBV29-1, the J gene TRBJ1-2, with D unclear. This CDR3 spans 14 amino acids. Germline V gives CDR1 SQVTM, CDR2 ANQGSEA. The germline V and J ends were trimmed by 0 bases and 4 bases, with 12 bases remaining between them. The CDR3 here is CSVEDSRLGYGYTF. The CDR3 nucleotides are TGCAGCGTTGAAGACAGCCGGCTCGGCTATGGCTACACCTTC.

V is TRBV5-4 and J is TRBJ1-1; tentatively, D is TRBD1 (5 bases). CDR1 and CDR2 (germline): SGHNT, YYREEE (reference sequence). This CDR3 has 12 residues. Deletions cut 7 bases from V and 1 base from J, with 8 bases between. CDR3 sequence reads: CASQGRNTEAFF. CDR3 in DNA: TGTGCCAGCCAGGGCCGGAACACTGAAGCTTTCTTT.